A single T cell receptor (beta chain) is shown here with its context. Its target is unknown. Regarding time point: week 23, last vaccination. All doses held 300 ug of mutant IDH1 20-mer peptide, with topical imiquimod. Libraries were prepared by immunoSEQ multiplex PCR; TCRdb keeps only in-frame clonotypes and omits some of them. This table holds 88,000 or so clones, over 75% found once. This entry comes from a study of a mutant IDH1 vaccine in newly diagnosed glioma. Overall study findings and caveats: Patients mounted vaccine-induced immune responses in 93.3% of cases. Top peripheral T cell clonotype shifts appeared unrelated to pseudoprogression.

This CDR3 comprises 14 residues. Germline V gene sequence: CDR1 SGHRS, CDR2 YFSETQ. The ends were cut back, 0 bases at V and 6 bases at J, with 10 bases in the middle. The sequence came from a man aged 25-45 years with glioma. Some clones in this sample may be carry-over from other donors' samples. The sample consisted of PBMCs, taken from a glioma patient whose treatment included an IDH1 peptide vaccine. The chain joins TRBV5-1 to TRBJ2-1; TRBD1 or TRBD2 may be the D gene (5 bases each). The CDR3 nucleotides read TGCGCCAGCAGCTTGGGGGGGTCCAGCAATGAGCAGTTCTTC. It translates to CASSLGGSSNEQFF.